What follows is one T cell receptor beta chain and its context. The antigen is not known. From germline, CDR1 is SGHTA and CDR2 FQGTGA. V was shortened by 6 bases and J by 4 bases, with 11 bases between the two germline ends. CDR3 size: 13 residues. This PCR relied on a set of 60 Vbeta primers and 13 Jbeta primers. Repertoires were generated with immunoSEQ multiplex PCR, while TCRdb's copy carries only in-frame clones and drops some. Of nearly 200,000 clones in the sample, about 77% were seen once. This entry comes from a study of cytomegalovirus exposure and HLA in healthy donors. Study conclusions and caveats: Within an earlier analysis, most TCR beta V segments proved productive either about 90% or about 30% of the time.

The chain has TRBV7-3 and TRBJ2-3; tentative D call: TRBD2 (5 bases). Sequenced: PBMCs. The clonotype comes from a woman aged 25 to 39 in good health and CMV-seropositive. DNA of the CDR3: TGTGCCAGCAGGAAAGCGGAATCAGATACGCAGTATTTT. Amino acid sequence: CASRKAESDTQYF. Using reference TRBV7-3 and TRBJ2-3 for the parts outside the CDR3, the full variable domain is GAGVSQTPSNKVTEKGKYVELRCDPISGHTALYWYRQSLGQGPEFLIYFQGTGAADDSGLPNDRFFAVRPEGSVSTLKIQRTERGDSAVYLCASRKAESDTQYFGPGTRLTVL.